Below are 11 T cell receptor beta chains sequenced from a single sample in a study of T cell responses to AZD1222 COVID-19 vaccine. TCRdb keeps only in-frame clones here, not all; method: immunoSEQ multiplex PCR. Here the sample spans some 150,000 clones, around nine tenths being singletons. This specimen was peripheral blood, taken on day 0 of AZD1222 vaccination. These receptors were collected from an adult in good health.

CDR3: CASSLSEGGLFRNEQFF. CDR3 sequence (DNA): TGTGCCAGCTCACTTTCGGAAGGCGGGTTGTTCCGAAATGAGCAGTTCTTC. The J gene is TRBJ2-1, the V gene TRBV18; D perhaps matches TRBD2 (5 bases). The ends were cut back, 4 bases at V and 7 bases at J, with 23 bases in the middle. The CDR3 spans 17 residues. Germline V CDR1 and CDR2: KGHSH, LQKENI.

The V call is TRBV19, the J call TRBJ2-7; D gene unclear. Trimming took off 8 bases at V and 0 bases at J, with 14 bases between the two ends. This CDR3 is built from 14 residues. The germline CDR1 and CDR2 sequences are LNHDA and SQIVND (reference sequence). CDR3 residues: CASLLPTSSYEQYF. The CDR3, as DNA: TGTGCCAGTCTTTTGCCCACCAGCTCCTACGAGCAGTACTTC.

The chain couples TRBV7-8 to TRBJ2-1, with D tentatively TRBD1 or TRBD2 (5 bases each). Germline V gene sequence: CDR1 SGHVS, CDR2 FQNEAQ. The CDR3 has 16 residues. With 5 bases removed from V and 9 bases from J, the gap between germline ends came to 23 bases. CDR3 residues: CASSGDVFAGLVEQFF. DNA of the CDR3: TGTGCCAGCAGCGGGGACGTATTTGCAGGGCTGGTTGAGCAGTTCTTC.

This chain links TRBV28 with TRBJ1-5, with 7 bases that match TRBD1. The CDR3 has 16 amino acids. The germline V gene encodes CDR1 MDHEN and CDR2 SYDVKM. V dropped 4 bases and J dropped 4; count of bases not matched to a gene: 10. The CDR3 loop reads CASSSGQAKGNQPQHF. The CDR3, as DNA: TGTGCCAGCAGTTCCGGACAGGCCAAAGGGAATCAGCCCCAGCATTTT.

This clone was observed once. Written as DNA, the CDR3 is TGTGCCAGCAGGCATACCGGGACTAGCGGGATTTGGGGGCAGTTCTTC. Translated: CASRHTGTSGIWGQFF. The chain carries TRBV5-6 and TRBJ2-1; 13 bases map to TRBD2. In germline, CDR1 is SGHDT, CDR2 YYEEEE. CDR3 length equals 16 residues. The ends lost 5 bases at V and 12 bases at J; junction bases unmatched: 14.

About this clone: One end of the junction does not line up with germline, which may come from a read error. Additional DNA sequences in this sample encode the identical CDR3. V is TRBV19 and J is TRBJ2-2, with D unclear. CDR1 LNHDA and CDR2 SQIVND come from the germline V gene (reference sequence). The CDR3 spans 14 residues. CDR3 loop: CASSIDFPTGELFF. DNA of the CDR3: TGCGCCAGTAGTATAGATTTTCCTACCGGGGAGCTGTTTTTT.

The gene calls are TRBV2 and TRBJ2-1; either TRBD1 or TRBD2 may fit D (5 bases each). The CDR3 contains 15 residues. CDR1 is SNHLY and CDR2 is FYNNEI in the germline V gene. V shed 6 bases and J shed 2 bases, with 14 bases lying between them. The CDR3 protein is CASRTSGPPYNEQFF. CDR3 nucleotides: TGTGCCAGCAGGACCTCGGGACCACCCTACAATGAGCAGTTCTTC.

V is TRBV7-9 and J is TRBJ1-4; the match to TRBD1 covers 10 bases. Germline V gene sequence: CDR1 SEHNR, CDR2 FQNEAQ (reference sequence). Trimming took 6 bases from V and 0 from J; bases not matched to a gene: 7. This CDR3 has 17 amino acids. Written as DNA, the CDR3 is TGTGCCAGCAGATCCGGACAGGGGGACGCAACTAATGAAAAACTGTTTTTT. The encoded protein is CASRSGQGDATNEKLFF.

V and J are TRBV7-8 and TRBJ1-5, with a weak D call TRBD1 (5 bases). CDR1 is SGHVS, CDR2 FQNEAQ, per germline. This CDR3 has 16 amino acids. The germline V and J ends were trimmed by 0 bases and 1 base, with 10 bases remaining between them. CDR3: CASSLASAGSNQPQHF. Here the CDR3 DNA reads TGTGCCAGCAGCTTAGCCTCGGCAGGGAGCAATCAGCCCCAGCATTTT. Based on the CDR3 plus reference TRBV7-8 and TRBJ1-5, the full variable domain is GAGVSQSPRYKVAKRGQDVALRCDPISGHVSLFWYQQALGQGPEFLTYFQNEAQLDKSGLPSDRFFAERPEGSVSTLKIQRTQQEDSAVYLCASSLASAGSNQPQHFGDGTRLSIL.

The chain employs TRBV7-6 and TRBJ1-6, with unresolved D. Looked up from germline, CDR1 is SGHVS and CDR2 is FNYEAQ. The CDR3 is 15 amino acids. The V gene lost 1 base and the J gene lost 8 bases, with 12 bases spanning the gap. The CDR3 region has the DNA TGTGCCAGCAGCTTAGGAGAGGCCCTCCATTCACCCCTCCACTTT. It translates to CASSLGEALHSPLHF.

The rearrangement uses TRBV6-5 and TRBJ1-6; 7 nucleotides line up with TRBD1. Trimming removed 2 bases from V and 9 bases from J; junction bases left unmatched: 7. CDR3 length equals 15 residues. Germline V lookup: CDR1 MNHEY, CDR2 SVGAGI. The CDR3 DNA sequence: TGTGCCAGCAGTTACCCGATAGGGGGCGGTTCACCCCTCCACTTT. Translation: CASSYPIGGGSPLHF.